The sequence of this T cell receptor (beta chain) was determined in a study of beta chain features in type 1 diabetes. Notes on the study in general: A pattern of fewer insertions and more deletions at VDJ junctions was seen in type 1 diabetes patients.

Remarks on this clone: The target antigen is unknown.

Trimming cost V 4 bases and J 5 bases, with 12 bases left between them. The CDR3 has 13 residues. Germline V gives CDR1 GTSNPN, CDR2 SVGIG (reference sequence). The whole isolated RNA underwent reverse transcription, so sequencing captured expressed TCRB transcripts. The table came from immunoSEQ multiplex PCR; TCRdb's copy has only in-frame clones and leaves some out. The sample includes a few hundred thousand clones, 25% to 30% of them seen just once. Sequencing was performed on central memory CD4+ T cells from blood. This chain uses TRBV30 with TRBJ2-1; D remains ambiguous. This TCR derives from a man between 25 and 39 years old in good health. The CDR3 loop is CAWNGQENNEQFF. In DNA form, the CDR3 reads TGTGCCTGGAATGGGCAGGAAAACAATGAGCAGTTCTTC.